This record covers a single T cell receptor (beta chain). This specimen belongs to a study of blood T cell repertoires in COVID-19. The germline CDR1 and CDR2 sequences are SGHTA and FQGNSA. The CDR3 covers 16 residues. Trimming stripped 3 bases from V and 2 bases from J, with 16 bases between. The method was immunoSEQ multiplex PCR; TCRdb's version includes in-frame clones alone and lacks a portion of them. This table has some 150,000 clones, roughly 84% appearing once. The TCR comes from a human donor with acute or convalescent COVID-19. The donor label of this sample is uncertain. The chain links TRBV7-2 to TRBJ1-2; D unclear. The sequenced sample was peripheral blood. The CDR3 is CASSLSGGNTNYGYTF. DNA of the CDR3: TGTGCCAGCAGCTTGAGTGGCGGGAACACAAACTATGGCTACACCTTC.